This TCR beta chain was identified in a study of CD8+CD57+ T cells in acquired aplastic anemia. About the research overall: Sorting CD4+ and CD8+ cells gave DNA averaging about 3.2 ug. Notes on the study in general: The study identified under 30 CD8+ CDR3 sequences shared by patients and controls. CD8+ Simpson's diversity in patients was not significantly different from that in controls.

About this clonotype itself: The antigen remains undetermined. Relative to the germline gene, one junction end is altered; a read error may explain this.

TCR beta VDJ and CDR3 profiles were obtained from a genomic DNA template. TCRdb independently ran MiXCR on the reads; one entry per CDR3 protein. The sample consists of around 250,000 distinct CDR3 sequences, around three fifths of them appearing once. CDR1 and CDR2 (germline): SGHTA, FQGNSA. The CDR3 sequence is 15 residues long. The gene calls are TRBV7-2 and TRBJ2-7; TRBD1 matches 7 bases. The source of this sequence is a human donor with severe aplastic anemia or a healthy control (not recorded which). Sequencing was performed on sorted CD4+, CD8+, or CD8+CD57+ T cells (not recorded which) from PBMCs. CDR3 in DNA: TGCGCCAGCAGCTCCGAGACAGGGATTGGCTACGAGCAGTACTTC. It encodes CASSSETGIGYEQYF.